This T cell receptor beta chain was recovered during a study of shared clonotypes between healthy human individuals. It was CD45RO-negative cells, positively selected for CCR7, that made up naive CD8 cells, with terminally differentiated effector memory CD45RA+ cells excluded. Caucasian adults residing in Nashville, Tennessee made up all the donors. Trimming cost V 0 bases and J 2 bases, with 13 bases left between them. CDR1 and CDR2 from the germline V gene are KGHSH and LQKENI. CDR3 length: 16 residues. Only in-frame clones appear in the TCRdb table, and some are missing; sequencing was by immunoSEQ multiplex PCR. The table includes a few million clones, 93% detected once.

The sequence was obtained from a young man in good health. Some clones in this sample may be carry-over from other donors' samples. The V gene is TRBV18, the J gene TRBJ2-5; possible D gene TRBD2, 6 bases. Input material: naive CD8+ T cells from PBMCs. The CDR3 nucleotides are TGTGCCAGCTCACCACCGGAGGGTAGGGGACAAGAGACCCAGTACTTC. It specifies CASSPPEGRGQETQYF.